Below, 9 T cell receptor beta chains from the same sample are listed, as sequenced in a study of patients and donors after allogeneic stem cell transplantation. MiXCR, applied by TCRdb to the RT-PCR reads, yields one record per CDR3 protein. Of 200,000 to 250,000 distinct CDR3 sequences in the sample, roughly an eighth were seen once. The sequencing sample was made of blood, either unsorted or a sorted T cell fraction (not recorded which). These receptors were obtained from a human donor who was either an allogeneic HSCT recipient or a stem cell or donor lymphocyte infusion donor (not recorded which). It is not recorded whose cells these are; they may come from a transplant donor.

This sequence joins TRBV6-1 and TRBJ2-1, with TRBD1 matching over 8 bases. V dropped 6 bases and J dropped 9; count of bases not matched to a gene: 19. This CDR3 contains 17 residues. Germline CDR1 is MNHNS and CDR2 is SASEGT. This chain's CDR3 is CASRRKGDRRFWGEQFF. In DNA form, the CDR3 reads TGTGCCAGCAGACGCAAGGGGGACAGGCGCTTTTGGGGTGAGCAGTTCTTC.

This clonotype was observed a handful of times. This rearrangement joins TRBV7-2 to TRBJ2-7, with no clear D. V was shortened by 4 bases and J by 0 bases, with 10 bases between the two germline ends. There are 14 residues in the CDR3. CDR1 is SGHTA, CDR2 FQGNSA, per germline. CDR3 sequence (DNA): TGTGCCAGCAGCTCCCGCCTCCTCTCCTACGAGCAGTACTTC. Protein: CASSSRLLSYEQYF.

The chain uses TRBV18 and TRBJ1-5, with a weak D call TRBD1 (5 bases). This CDR3 has 15 amino acids. Per the germline V gene, CDR1 is KGHSH and CDR2 is LQKENI. The V end was cut by 8 bases, the J end by 2 bases, with 16 bases between. The CDR3 sequence is CASADQLGGNQPQHF. In DNA form, the CDR3 reads TGTGCCAGCGCCGACCAGTTAGGGGGCAATCAGCCCCAGCATTTT.

In this sample, this clonotype turned up a few times. The genes are TRBV4-1 and TRBJ2-7, with 9 bases lining up with TRBD1. The length of the CDR3 is 17 residues. Germline CDR1 and CDR2: MGHRA and YSYEKL. The junction had 9 bases not matched to a gene; V was cut back by 0 bases and J by 3 bases. The CDR3 spells CASSQEARDRAGYEQYF. Here the CDR3 DNA reads TGCGCCAGCAGCCAAGAAGCCCGGGACAGGGCGGGCTACGAGCAGTACTTC.

The chain employs TRBV12-5 and TRBJ2-5; D is perhaps TRBD2 (5 bases). Trimming stripped 5 bases from V and 0 bases from J, with 10 bases between. Per germline, CDR1 LGHNT and CDR2 FRNRAP. This CDR3 spans 14 amino acids. The CDR3 coding sequence is TGTGCTAGTGGTCGGACTGAGTACCAAGAGACCCAGTACTTC. Its translation: CASGRTEYQETQYF.

This clonotype appeared a few times. V gene TRBV12-3 or TRBV12-4 combines with J gene TRBJ1-2, with a weak D call TRBD1 (6 bases). This CDR3 region has 15 residues. V was trimmed by 5 bases and J by 0 bases, leaving 13 bases between them. The CDR3 bases are TGTGCCAGCAGTCGGGGGGCTTGGTCTAACTATGGCTACACCTTC. It encodes CASSRGAWSNYGYTF.

The rearrangement uses TRBV7-9 and TRBJ2-7, with TRBD2 matching 7 bases. This CDR3 has 15 residues. Germline-derived CDR1 and CDR2 are SEHNR and FQNEAQ (reference sequence). V trimming: 7 bases; J trimming: 6 bases; junction bases outside the gene matches: 15. Written as DNA, the CDR3 is TGTGCCAGCACCACCTCAAGCAGCGGGAATAGCGAGCAGTACTTC. Protein sequence: CASTTSSSGNSEQYF.

This clonotype was seen repeatedly, ten times or more. This chain connects TRBV7-2 to TRBJ1-2; 7 nucleotides line up with TRBD1. Germline lookup yields CDR1 SGHTA and CDR2 FQGNSA. The CDR3 has 14 amino acids. The J segment lost 6 bases and the V segment lost 4 bases, leaving 8 bases of the junction unmatched. The CDR3 DNA is TGTGCCAGCAGCTACTTACCCCAGGGGGATGGCTACACCTTC. Translated, it gives CASSYLPQGDGYTF.

This clonotype has ten or more counts. V usage is TRBV15 and J usage is TRBJ2-1, with TRBD2 matching over 7 bases. V lost 5 bases and J lost 7; bases outside the gene matches: 5. This CDR3 has 13 amino acids. The germline V gene has CDR1 LNHNV and CDR2 YYDKDF (reference sequence). CDR3 in amino acids: CATSGGTTNEQFF. CDR3 DNA sequence: TGTGCCACCAGCGGGGGGACTACGAATGAGCAGTTCTTC.